These 2 T cell receptor beta chains originate from one sample sequenced in a study of Ad26.COV2.S vaccination and SARS-CoV-2 variants (dated by TCRdb to the early 2020s). Libraries came from the immunoSEQ multiplex PCR assay. The table was pulled from immuneACCESS by TCRdb, which kept in-frame rearrangements only. Such tables lose some clones; where checked, under half of the loss comes from unresolved V genes, and the rest has no known cause. This sample lists about 330,000 clones; roughly 88% were detected once. The ten top clones hold roughly 6% of the sample. Sample treatment or condition, as interpreted from the label and publication: about 20 received Ad26.COV2.S at low or high dose, single or two shots; about 5 received placebo; per-sample allocation not given. Repertoires of vaccine and placebo recipients were sequenced from samples taken on day 63 after the first injection. The starting material was peripheral blood, obtained in a trial of Ad26.COV2.S vaccine versus placebo. These receptors all come from a person between 18 and 60 years old who received the Ad26.COV2.S COVID-19 vaccine or a placebo.

This rearrangement joins TRBV7-6 to TRBJ1-5; D ambiguous. Germline CDR1 SGHVS, CDR2 FNYEAQ. This CDR3 has 17 amino acids. The V end lost 2 bases, the J end lost 4 bases, and 18 bases lay between the germline ends. Here the CDR3 DNA reads TGTGCCAGCAGCTTATGGCCGCAGGATATATCGAATCAGCCCCAGCATTTT. Its protein is CASSLWPQDISNQPQHF.

The chain employs TRBV7-9 and TRBJ2-1; 8 positions match TRBD2. Losses at the gene ends were 4 bases for V and 2 bases for J; bases not matched to a gene: 13. Germline CDR1 reads SEHNR; CDR2 reads FQNEAQ (reference sequence). This CDR3 is built from 18 residues. CDR3 amino acids: CASSSNGRGGPTYNEQFF. Written as DNA, the CDR3 is TGTGCCAGCAGCTCAAACGGACGCGGGGGGCCGACCTACAATGAGCAGTTCTTC. Full variable domain (missing parts from reference TRBV7-9 and TRBJ2-1): DTGVSQNPRHKITKRGQNVTFRCDPISEHNRLYWYRQTLGQGPEFLTYFQNEAQLEKSRLLSDRFSAERPKGSFSTLEIQRTEQGDSAMYLCASSSNGRGGPTYNEQFFGPGTRLTVL.